This T cell receptor beta chain was documented in a study of blood T cells in healthy people across ages (dated by TCRdb to about 2015). As for the study more broadly: Template switching captured roughly one uniquely barcoded TCR beta cDNA molecule per two T cells in model experiments. The study measured age-related changes in TCR beta repertoire diversity using deep sequencing normalized with unique cDNA molecular identifiers. The donors were divided into four age groups: young (average roughly 17 years), middle-aged (about 40), aged (about 61) and long-lived (about 90). Donors of different ages were randomly distributed across sequencing lanes to avoid experimental bias. For two donors (one aged 18 to 30 and one aged 80 or older), the study analyzed two additional independent replicas of 1 million unique cDNA reads from the same blood draw.

About this clonotype: Its antigen remains unidentified. No quality values exist for individual bases; no much larger clone is one base distant.

Systemically healthy Caucasian individuals from Russia, roughly 40 in total and aged roughly 6 to 100 years, were included as donors. Ten milliliters of peripheral blood were drawn from each donor into EDTA-treated Vacutainer tubes. Ficoll-Paque density-gradient centrifugation was used to isolate PBMCs, with at least 6.5 million per sample. Trizol reagent was used to extract total RNA from PBMCs, with at least 5.5 micrograms per sample. For every donor, flow cytometry on a PBMC aliquot measured the percentage of naive CD45RAhigh/CD27high T cells. The library was generated by 5' RACE. Sequencing instrument: Illumina HiSeq 2500. A second PCR of about 6 to 11 cycles was performed with a sample-barcoded 5' primer and a J-beta primer mix. A unique molecular identifier was introduced onto each TCR beta cDNA molecule by a template-switch 5' adaptor carrying 12 random nucleotides. Each sample yielded at least 3 million CDR3-containing paired-end reads. First-strand cDNA synthesis was performed from all RNA using the Mint cDNA synthesis kit, with priming by a TRBC-specific oligonucleotide. Following uracil-DNA glycosylase treatment, a first 18-cycle PCR with universal primers M1SS and BC2_uni_R was performed on all cDNA. Processing in the source paper ran as follows. For normalization, 1 million high-quality reads were randomly selected from each sample, with every read carrying a distinct molecular identifier. Reads sharing molecular identifiers were discarded rather than binned into consensus sequences. MiTCR, set to a Q25 quality threshold and the strictest error-elimination algorithm, was used for CDR3 identification, clonotype clustering and error correction. A nonparametric unseen species model using Euler transformation provided a lower-bound estimate of total TCR beta diversity. TCRdb reanalyzed the raw reads on its own, using fastp at Q25 for trimming and MiXCR for clone calling, and kept in-frame beta chains. Each CDR3 protein appears once, grouped with its most common genes and DNA. The V and J calls and clone size are TCRdb's, not the authors'. Across this sample there are over 500,000 distinct CDR3 sequences, with roughly half seen only once. The ten largest make up roughly 13% of the sample.

Here is what the overall study found, with its caveats: Conclusive comparison of naive and antigen-experienced compartments was prevented by the profiling of bulk unsorted PBMCs. The percentage of naive T cells measured by flow cytometry correlated strongly with observed TCR beta diversity. Estimates of total diversity from one million sequenced T cells were regarded as lower bounds and underestimates. Compared with the aged group, the long-lived group had more naive CD4+ T cells, fewer expanded clones and increased TCR diversity, suggesting age selection. Donor CMV infection status was unknown, potentially confounding age-related changes in expanded clonotypes. Observed TCR beta diversity per million T cells fell roughly linearly with age, and a significant reduction was already apparent by age approximately 40.

Sequences LGHDT (CDR1) and YNNKEL (CDR2) are obtained from the germline V gene (reference sequence). The CDR3 covers 14 residues, taking in both the cysteine and the phenylalanine. The entry retains the CDR3 DNA only, 42 bases that are in frame from base 1. Deletion took 4 bases off V and 7 bases off J, with a span of 17 bases between the germline ends. Sequencing was carried out using blood. The TCR was taken from an elderly woman in good health. Recombination joined TRBV3-1 with TRBJ2-7, with no confident D gene call. The CDR3 protein: CASSRQKVFNEQYF. The nucleotide sequence is given as TGTGCCAGCAGCCGCCAAAAGGTTTTCAATGAGCAGTACTTC.